The 26 T cell receptor beta chains below were found in one sample sequenced in a study of blood T cells in healthy people across ages (dated by TCRdb to between 2015 and 2017). Library generation was performed with 5' RACE. Instrument on record: Illumina HiSeq 2500. A second PCR of roughly 6 to 12 cycles was performed with a sample-barcoded 5' primer and a J-beta primer mix. TCRdb handled the public reads itself, with Q25 trimming in fastp and clone calling in MiXCR, and kept productive beta chains. Rows are unified per CDR3 protein, each entry keeping the most common DNA and genes. This sample has about 1.7 million distinct CDR3 sequences in its table, and 28% of those were observed once. The biggest ten clones account for roughly 8% of the sample. Input material: blood. All receptors derive from a woman between 25 and 40 years old in good health.

On this clonotype: Just one base apart from a much larger clone, this may be a read error. The genes are TRBV4-1 and TRBJ2-7; TRBD2 agrees at 13 bases. The V segment lost 4 bases and the J segment 7 bases; nucleotides outside the gene matches: 7. CDR1 is MGHRA and CDR2 is YSYEKL in the germline V gene. The CDR3 consists of 15 residues. The DNA for the CDR3 is TGCGCCAGCAGCCGAGGGACTAGCGGGGTGAATGAGCAGTACTTC. Its protein product is CASSRGTSGVNEQYF.

With regard to this clonotype: At one of its ends the junction is not consistent with the germline gene, which may arise from a read error. This chain connects TRBV6-6 to TRBJ2-1; D is uncertain. The CDR3 consists of 12 residues. Germline CDR1 MNHNY, CDR2 SVGAGI (reference sequence). In DNA form, the CDR3 reads TGTGCCAGCAGTTACTCAGGGAATGTGCAGTTCTTC. This gives the protein CASSYSGNVQFF.

The J gene is TRBJ1-3, the V gene TRBV28; a possible D gene is TRBD1 (5 bases). CDR1 is MDHEN, CDR2 SYDVKM, per germline. The CDR3 has 14 residues. Trimming took off 2 bases at V and 5 bases at J, with 10 bases between the two ends. CDR3 in DNA: TGTGCCAGCAGTTTAAACAGGCGACGAAACACCATATATTTT. It is translated as CASSLNRRRNTIYF.

The V call is TRBV9, the J call TRBJ2-1; 8 bases agree with TRBD2. The junction had 19 bases not matched to a gene; V was cut back by 3 bases and J by 8 bases. Per the germline V gene, CDR1 is SGDLS and CDR2 is YYNGEE. The CDR3 consists of 18 residues. CDR3 coding DNA: TGTGCCAGCAGCGAGATGGGTCGGTCCGGGGGGGCGGTCCATGAGCAGTTCTTC. Amino acid sequence: CASSEMGRSGGAVHEQFF.

The chain is built from TRBV9 and TRBJ2-3; 12 positions agree with TRBD2. V was clipped by 0 bases and J by 3 bases; unmatched bases: 8. The V gene's germline CDR1 is SGDLS and CDR2 YYNGEE. The CDR3 has 18 amino acids. CDR3 amino acids: CASSVEAPGLAGTDTQYF. As DNA, the CDR3 is TGTGCCAGCAGCGTAGAGGCCCCCGGACTAGCGGGGACAGATACGCAGTATTTT.

This chain links TRBV30 with TRBJ2-1, with D maybe TRBD2 (6 bases). CDR1 is GTSNPN, CDR2 SVGIG, per germline (reference sequence). The CDR3 extends over 13 amino acids. Trimming left V 3 bases short and J 4 bases short, with 10 bases between. Here the CDR3 reads CAWSPGTYNEQFF. Here the CDR3 DNA reads TGTGCCTGGAGCCCGGGGACTTACAATGAGCAGTTCTTC.

This clonotype has ten or more counts. The chain joins TRBV5-1 to TRBJ2-3; 8 nucleotides agree with TRBD1. V lost 4 bases, J lost 4 bases, and 8 bases stayed unmatched. This CDR3 is 15 amino acids long. Per the germline V gene, CDR1 is SGHRS and CDR2 is YFSETQ. DNA for the CDR3: TGCGCCAGCAGCCGGACAGGGATGTACTCAGATACGCAGTATTTT. This encodes CASSRTGMYSDTQYF.

In the case of this clonotype: This may be a read error, as it is one base from a much larger clone. The chain links TRBV24-1 to TRBJ2-4; D possibly corresponds to TRBD1 (5 bases). Germline V CDR1 and CDR2: KGHDR, SFDVKD. V lost 5 bases to trimming and J lost 13 bases, with 20 bases between them. The CDR3 extends over 14 amino acids. The CDR3, as DNA: TGTGCCACCAGTGCCAGGGCCTCCTACAATGAGCAGTACTTC. It specifies CATSARASYNEQYF.

To note about this clonotype: Possible read error: a much larger clone is one base away. The V and J genes are TRBV20-1 and TRBJ2-4, with 9 bases fitting TRBD2. The germline V gene has CDR1 DFQATT and CDR2 SNEGSKA (reference sequence). V gave up 3 bases and J gave up 13 bases; unmatched junction bases: 16. CDR3 length: 15 amino acids. The CDR3, as DNA: TGCAGTGCTAGGGGAAGCGGGGGGCCGCCCTACAAGCAGTACTTC. The encoded protein is CSARGSGGPPYKQYF.

The chain has TRBV5-1 and TRBJ2-3; 11 positions agree with TRBD2. CDR1 and CDR2 (germline): SGHRS, YFSETQ. V shed 4 bases, J shed 6 bases, and the junction held 4 bases outside the gene matches. This CDR3 spans 14 amino acids. The CDR3 nucleotides are TGCGCCAGCAGCAATAGCGGGGGGGAGGATACGCAGTATTTT. Its protein is CASSNSGGEDTQYF.

The rearrangement joins TRBV30 to TRBJ2-3, with 7 bases that match TRBD2. Germline CDR1 is GTSNPN and CDR2 is SVGIG (reference sequence). V gave up 4 bases and J gave up 3 bases; unmatched junction bases: 4. The CDR3 totals 13 residues. CDR3 region: CAWTKLATDTQYF. The CDR3 DNA reads TGTGCCTGGACAAAACTAGCGACAGATACGCAGTATTTT. The whole variable domain, remainder taken from reference TRBV30 and TRBJ2-3, is SQTIHQWPATLVQPVGSPLSLECTVEGTSNPNLYWYRQAAGRGLQLLFYSVGIGQISSEVPQNLSASRPQDRQFILSSKKLLLSDSGFYLCAWTKLATDTQYFGPGTRLTVL.

This clonotype was counted between two and nine times. The J gene is TRBJ1-1, the V gene TRBV19; 7 nucleotides align to TRBD1. Trimming cost V 8 bases and J 3 bases; bases outside gene matches: 6. CDR3 length equals 13 residues. Germline V gene data show CDR1 as LNHDA and CDR2 as SQIVND (reference sequence). The CDR3 bases are TGTGCCAGTTCTACAGGGGTGGACACTGAAGCTTTCTTT. Translating gives CASSTGVDTEAFF.

V is TRBV12-3 or TRBV12-4 and J is TRBJ2-7; perhaps TRBD1 as D (6 bases). This CDR3 has 14 amino acids. Between the trimmed V and J ends, which lost 6 bases and 2 bases, there was a span of 14 bases. CDR3 DNA sequence: TGTGCCAGCAGCGTGGGGGCGGATGCCTACGAGCAGTACTTC. It encodes CASSVGADAYEQYF.

This chain connects TRBV29-1 to TRBJ1-5; D may be TRBD1 (6 bases). V lost 3 bases, J lost 3 bases, and 9 bases lay in between. CDR1 is SQVTM and CDR2 is ANQGSEA in the germline V gene. There are 13 residues in the CDR3. CDR3 sequence reads: CSVEGHSNQPQHF. In nucleotides, the CDR3 is TGCAGCGTTGAGGGACACTCCAATCAGCCCCAGCATTTT. Complete variable domain (other parts from reference TRBV29-1 and TRBJ1-5): SAVISQKPSRDICQRGTSLTIQCQVDSQVTMMFWYRQQPGQSLTLIATANQGSEATYESGFVIDKFPISRPNLTFSTLTVSNMSPEDSSIYLCSVEGHSNQPQHFGDGTRLSIL.

This chain links TRBV15 with TRBJ2-1; D remains ambiguous. This CDR3 is 14 amino acids long. The V end lost 1 base, the J end lost 5 bases, and 9 bases lay between the germline ends. Germline V CDR1 and CDR2: LNHNV, YYDKDF (reference sequence). The CDR3 sequence is CATSRAFTDNEQFF. The CDR3 DNA is TGTGCCACCAGCAGAGCATTCACAGACAATGAGCAGTTCTTC.

The sample holds many counts of this clonotype. The rearrangement links TRBV29-1 to TRBJ2-1; D is unclear. The CDR3 loop spans 10 amino acids. CDR1 SQVTM and CDR2 ANQGSEA come from the germline V gene. The ends were cut back, 4 bases at V and 10 bases at J, with 8 bases in the middle. DNA of the CDR3: TGCAGCGTTGCTACAATAGAGCAGTTCTTC. It codes for CSVATIEQFF.

The V call is TRBV2, the J call TRBJ2-2, with 11 bases lining up with TRBD1. The J segment lost 7 bases and the V segment lost 8 bases, leaving 6 bases of the junction unmatched. Germline assignment: CDR1 SNHLY and CDR2 FYNNEI. CDR3 length equals 14 residues. This CDR3 is CASLRTGGLGELFF. The CDR3 nucleotides read TGTGCCAGCCTCAGGACAGGGGGCCTCGGGGAGCTGTTTTTT.

V gene TRBV10-3 combines with J gene TRBJ2-1, with 7 positions matching TRBD2. Germline V lookup: CDR1 ENHRY, CDR2 SYGVKD. The CDR3 sequence is 19 residues long. Trimming took 4 bases from V and 2 from J; bases not matched to a gene: 17. The CDR3 nucleotides are TGTGCCATCAGTGGCTCTTATGGCGGGAGAAGGGGAACCTACAATGAGCAGTTCTTC. Protein product: CAISGSYGGRRGTYNEQFF.

The chain uses TRBV28 and TRBJ2-3; maybe TRBD1 (8 bases). CDR1 is MDHEN, CDR2 SYDVKM, per germline. The CDR3 spans 15 residues. The V gene lost 4 bases and the J gene lost 5 bases, with 16 bases spanning the gap. CDR3 protein: CASSSQGGGLDTQYF. The DNA for the CDR3 is TGTGCCAGCAGTTCACAGGGGGGGGGTCTAGATACGCAGTATTTT.

To note about this clonotype: A much more abundant neighbour one base away suggests this may be a read error. The chain couples TRBV6-5 to TRBJ2-4; TRBD2 aligns across 8 bases. Germline CDR1 and CDR2: MNHEY and SVGAGI. With 0 bases clipped from V and 13 bases from J, the junction kept 14 bases outside the gene matches. The CDR3 contains 16 residues. The CDR3 DNA reads as TGTGCCAGCAGTTACTCGCCGACAGCGGGAGTACGTGAGCAGTACTTC. Translation gives CASSYSPTAGVREQYF.

This clonotype was detected only a few times. The chain uses TRBV3-1 and TRBJ1-2, with a weak D call TRBD1 (5 bases). The CDR3 extends over 16 amino acids. V gave up 1 base and J gave up 8 bases, with 20 bases separating them. Per the germline V gene, CDR1 is LGHDT and CDR2 is YNNKEL (reference sequence). CDR3 amino acids: CASSQALNQGVGGYTF. CDR3 nucleotides: TGTGCCAGCAGCCAAGCCCTTAACCAGGGTGTCGGGGGCTACACCTTC. Looking up the rest from reference TRBV3-1 and TRBJ1-2 gives the full variable domain: DTAVSQTPKYLVTQMGNDKSIKCEQNLGHDTMYWYKQDSKKFLKIMFSYNNKELIINETVPNRFSPKSPDKAHLNLHINSLELGDSAVYFCASSQALNQGVGGYTFGSGTRLTVV.

This clonotype has just a few counts. The rearrangement uses TRBV18 and TRBJ2-7; D gene unclear. The V gene lost 6 bases and the J gene lost 6 bases, with 15 bases spanning the gap. This CDR3 is 13 amino acids long. Germline CDR1 KGHSH, CDR2 LQKENI. The chain's CDR3 is CASSVEGRSEQYF. In DNA form, the CDR3 reads TGTGCCAGCTCCGTCGAAGGAAGGAGCGAGCAGTACTTC.

V and J are TRBV7-2 and TRBJ2-3; no clear D gene. Trimming took 2 bases from V and 0 from J, leaving 12 bases between them. Germline CDR1 is SGHTA and CDR2 is FQGNSA. The CDR3 contains 16 residues. The CDR3 loop is CASSLYWLVSTDTQYF. The CDR3 coding sequence is TGTGCCAGCAGCTTATACTGGTTGGTTAGCACAGATACGCAGTATTTT.

The CDR3 loop is CASSVAARNTEAFF. The CDR3 nucleotides are TGTGCCAGCAGTGTGGCAGCTCGGAACACTGAAGCTTTCTTT. The rearrangement links TRBV2 to TRBJ1-1; D unresolved. V was cut by 4 bases and J by 1 base, with 10 bases left in between. The CDR3 loop spans 14 amino acids. Germline CDR1 reads SNHLY; CDR2 reads FYNNEI. Based on the CDR3 plus reference TRBV2 and TRBJ1-1, the full variable domain is EPEVTQTPSHQVTQMGQEVILRCVPISNHLYFYWYRQILGQKVEFLVSFYNNEISEKSEIFDDQFSVERPDGSNFTLKIRSTKLEDSAMYFCASSVAARNTEAFFGQGTRLTVV.

This chain joins TRBV5-4 and TRBJ2-2, with D uncertain. The CDR3 sequence is 14 residues long. Trimming pared 4 bases from V and 4 bases from J, leaving 11 bases between. CDR1 is SGHNT and CDR2 is YYREEE in the germline V gene (reference sequence). The CDR3 DNA follows: TGTGCCAGCAGCGGACCACTGCGCACCGGGGAGCTGTTTTTT. Translated, it gives CASSGPLRTGELFF.

The chain couples TRBV11-2 to TRBJ2-7; perhaps TRBD2 as D (5 bases). Germline-derived CDR1 and CDR2 are SGHAT and FQNNGV. This CDR3 contains 12 residues. With 5 bases removed from V and 3 bases from J, the gap between germline ends came to 8 bases. DNA for the CDR3: TGTGCCAGCAGCCGAGCGGTCTACGAGCAGTACTTC. It yields the protein CASSRAVYEQYF.